The TCR beta chain under discussion was sequenced for a study of blood T cell repertoires in COVID-19. Turning to the study itself: Sites in the United States, Italy and Spain provided acute and convalescent COVID-19 samples. Sample material is recorded as cDNA or gDNA derived from T cells, B-cell-depleted T cells, or PBMCs.

The CDR3 covers 13 residues. The germline V gene encodes CDR1 MNHEY and CDR2 SVGEGT. The germline V and J ends were trimmed by 2 bases and 4 bases, with 9 bases remaining between them. Per the authors' pipeline: Quantification of nucleated cells was approximated via reference gene primer amplification. The method was immunoSEQ multiplex PCR; TCRdb's version includes in-frame clones alone and lacks a portion of them. V, J and clone size are taken as reported in that table, and D and trimming were inferred from the DNA itself. The table has fewer than 150,000 clones, around nine tenths seen once; the top ten hold roughly 4.3%.

This sequence joins TRBV6-2 or TRBV6-3 and TRBJ2-7; D call uncertain. The source of this sequence is a woman in her 40s with acute or convalescent COVID-19. The sequencing input was peripheral blood. The CDR3 region is CASSYVRSYEQYF. DNA for the CDR3: TGTGCCAGCAGTTACGTCAGGTCGTACGAGCAGTACTTC.